Listed below are T cell receptor beta chains from one sample, sequenced in a study of cytomegalovirus exposure and HLA in healthy donors. Sequencing used immunoSEQ multiplex PCR; TCRdb keeps in-frame clones, though not all of them. The top ten clones hold more than 12% of a sample with more than 150,000 clones, over 60% of them seen once. Sequencing was performed on PBMCs. The source is a man aged 45-65 years in good health and CMV-seropositive. Each CDR3 is given with its conserved first and last residue.

v_call: TRBV28
cdr3_aa: CASTLSGGRELFF

v_call: TRBV28
cdr3_aa: CASSLVQLSNQPQHF

v_call: TRBV7-2
cdr3_aa: CASSLANEQFF

v_call: TRBV5-1
cdr3_aa: CASSSPGTSGGAGELFF

v_call: TRBV2
cdr3_aa: CASSFSRGTANTGELFF

v_call: TRBV9
cdr3_aa: CASSATTGGNQPQHF

v_call: TRBV6-5
cdr3_aa: CASSMDRGSNQPQHF

v_call: TRBV29-1
cdr3_aa: CSAPSYNEQFF

v_call: TRBV6-5
cdr3_aa: CASSFRTRAETQYF

v_call: TRBV19
cdr3_aa: CASSISGSWGETQYF

v_call: TRBV28
cdr3_aa: CASSTLGGTQETQYF

v_call: TRBV7-2
cdr3_aa: CASSLLAGSYNEQFF

v_call: TRBV7-2
cdr3_aa: CASSSQTDSYNEQFF

v_call: TRBV28
cdr3_aa: CAGQAGTHEQYF

v_call: TRBV27
cdr3_aa: CASSLKDSLYGYTF

v_call: TRBV9
cdr3_aa: CASSAGGRGPFYGYTF

v_call: TRBV28
cdr3_aa: CASSLSSYEQYF

v_call: TRBV7-8
cdr3_aa: CASSLVGQAVLRGNSPLHF

v_call: TRBV6-5
cdr3_aa: CASRIQGIGEKLFF

v_call: TRBV10-2
cdr3_aa: CASSEQNDSPLHF

v_call: TRBV19
cdr3_aa: CASTLAGGSFETQYF

v_call: TRBV2
cdr3_aa: CATNRDTNQPQHF

v_call: TRBV15
cdr3_aa: CATSRELGQGGTEAFF

v_call: TRBV19
cdr3_aa: CASSIVGGQPSSYNEQFF

v_call: TRBV13
cdr3_aa: CASSPQTSGGPNNEQFF

v_call: TRBV5-1
cdr3_aa: CASSSRTGGTETQYF

v_call: TRBV7-7
cdr3_aa: CASSLTSYEKLFF

v_call: TRBV5-1
cdr3_aa: CASSMTGPPGGYTF

v_call: TRBV5-6
cdr3_aa: CASSLGTGDDEQYF

v_call: TRBV18
cdr3_aa: CASSPTAKSMNTEAFF

v_call: TRBV29-1
cdr3_aa: CSVASGKTNYGYTF

v_call: TRBV4-1
cdr3_aa: CASSPAGTTGELFF

v_call: TRBV7-9
cdr3_aa: CASSYDRFHEFF

v_call: TRBV19
cdr3_aa: CASSIWTGAKETQYF

v_call: TRBV7-9
cdr3_aa: CSSSLEAGNINTGELFF

v_call: TRBV2
cdr3_aa: CASTLGGNEQFF

v_call: TRBV4-1
cdr3_aa: CASSQGQGPYNSPLHF

v_call: TRBV5-1
cdr3_aa: CASSKSTGAKNIQYF

v_call: TRBV11-2
cdr3_aa: CASGSSYRTDTQYF

v_call: TRBV28
cdr3_aa: CASSTSGGLVRNIQYF

v_call: TRBV6-1
cdr3_aa: CASTSGTANSPLHF

v_call: TRBV9
cdr3_aa: CASSVAGGEWETQYF

v_call: TRBV30
cdr3_aa: CAWSVKVRGYTF

v_call: TRBV18
cdr3_aa: CASSPISGGRPDTQYF

v_call: TRBV5-6
cdr3_aa: CASSQIGQVSYNEQFF

v_call: TRBV19
cdr3_aa: CASMGGRSWRSGANVLTF

v_call: TRBV11-2
cdr3_aa: CASSLGQGDGYTF

v_call: TRBV4-1
cdr3_aa: CASSQDGSQETQYF

v_call: TRBV5-6
cdr3_aa: CASSPLWRGEGDTQYF

v_call: TRBV5-4
cdr3_aa: CASSSDQIGELFF

v_call: TRBV7-7
cdr3_aa: CASSGQGGETQYF

v_call: TRBV25-1
cdr3_aa: CASTPDRPPYGYTF

v_call: TRBV2
cdr3_aa: CASSAEGGRGKPQHF

v_call: TRBV6-5
cdr3_aa: CASRRQGGNQPQHF

v_call: TRBV28
cdr3_aa: CASSVGTGGFTEAFF

v_call: TRBV2
cdr3_aa: CASRGGQSENQPQHF

v_call: TRBV11-3
cdr3_aa: CASSIDRDTEAFF

v_call: TRBV7-2
cdr3_aa: CASSPRRGIGETQYF

v_call: TRBV6-5
cdr3_aa: CASSYLGQGKQETQYF